These 30 T cell receptor beta chains were sequenced from one sample in a study of blood T cell repertoires in COVID-19. TCRdb's copy holds only in-frame clones and misses some; the assay was immunoSEQ multiplex PCR. The sample holds approximately 300,000 clones, over 85% seen once. Sequencing was carried out using PBMCs or T cells enriched from blood (not recorded which). All receptors derive from a man between 60 and 75 years old who had recovered from COVID-19.

The chain has TRBV5-1 and TRBJ2-1; 13 bases fit TRBD2. Per germline, CDR1 SGHRS and CDR2 YFSETQ. CDR3 length: 20 amino acids. V dropped 2 bases and J dropped 0; count of bases not matched to a gene: 11. As DNA, the CDR3 is TGCGCCAGCAGCTTTCCCGGGACTAGCGGGGTTTATAGCTCCTACAATGAGCAGTTCTTC. This codes for CASSFPGTSGVYSSYNEQFF.

J is TRBJ2-7 and V is TRBV12-3 or TRBV12-4; D may be TRBD1 (6 bases). The V and J ends lost 7 bases and 1 base respectively, with 11 bases between them. CDR3 length equals 13 residues. The CDR3 protein is CASKGGTSYEQYF. For the CDR3, the DNA is TGTGCCAGCAAAGGGGGTACATCCTACGAGCAGTACTTC.

The chain is built from TRBV7-2 and TRBJ2-5, with a possible D match to TRBD2 (6 bases). The CDR3 consists of 14 residues. The germline V gene has CDR1 SGHTA and CDR2 FQGNSA. V was trimmed by 4 bases and J by 6 bases, leaving 15 bases between them. The CDR3 here is CASSSGLVGQTQYF. The CDR3 coding sequence is TGTGCCAGCAGCTCGGGACTCGTGGGTCAGACCCAGTACTTC. Together with reference TRBV7-2 and TRBJ2-5, the CDR3 gives the full variable domain: GAGVSQSPSNKVTEKGKDVELRCDPISGHTALYWYRQSLGQGLEFLIYFQGNSAPDKSGLPSDRFSAERTGGSVSTLTIQRTQQEDSAVYLCASSSGLVGQTQYFGPGTRLLVL.

The V call is TRBV11-2, the J call TRBJ2-7, with TRBD2 identical over 11 bases. In germline, CDR1 is SGHAT, CDR2 FQNNGV. This CDR3 is 15 amino acids long. The trim removed 5 bases at V and 0 bases at J, leaving 3 bases unmatched. The chain's CDR3 is CASSRGTSGSYEQYF. The CDR3 DNA sequence: TGTGCCAGCAGCAGGGGGACTAGCGGCTCCTACGAGCAGTACTTC.

The CDR3 bases are TGTGCCAGCAGCCAAGCCGGGACAGGGCGTACCCGGAACACTGAAGCTTTCTTT. It translates to CASSQAGTGRTRNTEAFF. The J gene is TRBJ1-1, the V gene TRBV4-2; 9 bases align to TRBD1. The CDR3 is 18 amino acids. CDR1 and CDR2 (germline): LGHNA, YNFKEQ. V gave up 1 base and J gave up 1 base; unmatched junction bases: 10.

This clone was found once. The chain combines TRBV4-2 with TRBJ2-7; 7 bases are shared with TRBD1. This CDR3 contains 15 residues. From germline, CDR1 is LGHNA and CDR2 YNFKEQ. The ends lost 0 bases at V and 2 bases at J; junction bases unmatched: 4. Here the CDR3 DNA reads TGTGCCAGCAGCCAAGAAGGTCAGGGGGCCTACGAGCAGTACTTC. Protein product: CASSQEGQGAYEQYF.

This clone appeared once. The J gene is TRBJ2-7, the V gene TRBV29-1; D ambiguous. Per germline, CDR1 SQVTM and CDR2 ANQGSEA. V shed 4 bases and J shed 3 bases, with 7 bases lying between them. The CDR3 is 11 residues long. The CDR3 DNA is TGCAGCGTTGTTATCGGCTACGAGCAGTACTTC. Its translation: CSVVIGYEQYF.

The chain joins TRBV4-1 to TRBJ2-5, with 8 bases lining up with TRBD1. V shed 3 bases and J 6 bases; nucleotides not matched to a gene: 12. Germline V gene data show CDR1 as MGHRA and CDR2 as YSYEKL. The CDR3 runs 16 residues. The CDR3 here is CASSHDPDRGRKTQYF. In DNA form, the CDR3 reads TGCGCCAGCAGCCACGACCCAGACAGGGGCCGGAAGACCCAGTACTTC.

This rearrangement joins TRBV11-2 to TRBJ2-7; TRBD2 might be the D (6 bases). From germline, CDR1 is SGHAT and CDR2 FQNNGV. The CDR3 is 17 amino acids. The V end lost 6 bases, the J end lost 4 bases, and 25 bases lay between the germline ends. CDR3 DNA: TGTGCCAGCAGTAGGAGGGGACTGGACTGGGTAGGATACGAGCAGTACTTC. Protein sequence: CASSRRGLDWVGYEQYF.

This clone was recorded only once. The V gene is TRBV30, the J gene TRBJ1-1; tentatively, D is TRBD1 (5 bases). The germline V gene encodes CDR1 GTSNPN and CDR2 SVGIG (reference sequence). The CDR3 covers 11 residues. V was cut by 5 bases and J by 3 bases, with 7 bases left in between. In DNA, the CDR3 is TGTGCCTGGCAGGGCTACACTGAAGCTTTCTTT. This sequence encodes CAWQGYTEAFF.

The chain couples TRBV18 to TRBJ2-5, with TRBD1 matching over 12 bases. CDR1 is KGHSH, CDR2 LQKENI, per germline. This CDR3 spans 17 amino acids. J was trimmed by 5 bases and V by 0 bases; bases with no gene match: 7. The chain's CDR3 is CASSPPLGTGGRETQYF. CDR3 nucleotides: TGTGCCAGCTCACCACCGTTAGGGACAGGGGGCCGTGAGACCCAGTACTTC.

The chain combines TRBV5-6 with TRBJ1-1, with 8 nucleotides matching TRBD1. The CDR3 is made up of 16 amino acids. The trim removed 5 bases at V and 3 bases at J, leaving 12 bases unmatched. Germline V lookup: CDR1 SGHDT, CDR2 YYEEEE. Written as DNA, the CDR3 is TGTGCCAGCAGGTCCAGGTCGGGGACAGGACACACTGAAGCTTTCTTT. Translated, it gives CASRSRSGTGHTEAFF. The variable domain in full, with the rest retrieved from reference TRBV5-6 and TRBJ1-1, is DAGVTQSPTHLIKTRGQQVTLRCSPKSGHDTVSWYQQALGQGPQFIFQYYEEEERQRGNFPDRFSGHQFPNYSSELNVNALLLGDSALYLCASRSRSGTGHTEAFFGQGTRLTVV.

The chain recombines TRBV18 with TRBJ1-1; D uncertain. Trimming pared 5 bases from V and 5 bases from J, leaving 6 bases between. The CDR3 runs to 11 residues. The V gene's germline CDR1 is KGHSH and CDR2 LQKENI. The CDR3 sequence is CASSSGTEAFF. The CDR3 region has the DNA TGTGCCAGCTCATCCGGGACTGAAGCTTTCTTT.

The chain has TRBV6-5 and TRBJ2-7, with D perhaps matching TRBD2 (5 bases). CDR1 is MNHEY and CDR2 is SVGAGI in the germline V gene. The CDR3 covers 13 residues. V gave up 5 bases and J gave up 1 base, with 9 bases separating them. CDR3 nucleotide sequence: TGTGCCAGCAGTCCGGGGTCTTCCTACGAGCAGTACTTC. This codes for CASSPGSSYEQYF.

The chain uses TRBV18 and TRBJ1-2; no reliable D call. The CDR3 is 16 amino acids. Germline CDR1 and CDR2: KGHSH and LQKENI. V was clipped by 4 bases and J by 2 bases, with 17 bases between them. Here the CDR3 reads CASSLVAGSKNYGYTF. Written as DNA, the CDR3 is TGTGCCAGCTCACTAGTGGCTGGGAGTAAAAACTATGGCTACACCTTC.

V usage is TRBV19 and J usage is TRBJ2-6, with unresolved D. The length of the CDR3 is 13 residues. Germline V lookup: CDR1 LNHDA, CDR2 SQIVND (reference sequence). Trimming took 8 bases from V and 7 from J, leaving 12 bases between them. As DNA, the CDR3 is TGTGCCAGTTGCAGTCCCCTCGCCAACGTCCTGACTTTC. It specifies CASCSPLANVLTF. Together with reference TRBV19 and TRBJ2-6, the CDR3 gives the full variable domain: DGGITQSPKYLFRKEGQNVTLSCEQNLNHDAMYWYRQDPGQGLRLIYYSQIVNDFQKGDIAEGYSVSREKKESFPLTVTSAQKNPTAFYLCASCSPLANVLTFGAGSRLTVL.

This sequence joins TRBV3-1 (or the pseudogene TRBV3-2) and TRBJ2-1; 8 bases align to TRBD2. V shed 6 bases, J shed 8 bases, and the junction held 6 bases outside the gene matches. CDR1 and CDR2 from the germline V gene are LGHDT and YNNKEL (reference sequence). The CDR3 contains 13 residues. The CDR3 sequence is CASSWTAGDEQFF. Written as DNA, the CDR3 is TGTGCCAGCAGTTGGACAGCGGGGGATGAGCAGTTCTTC.

The V and J genes are TRBV2 and TRBJ1-3; no definite D call. The V end lost 7 bases, the J end lost 4 bases, and 14 bases lay between the germline ends. The CDR3 runs to 14 residues. The germline CDR1 and CDR2 sequences are SNHLY and FYNNEI. In DNA, the CDR3 is TGTGCCAGCACCCGCGAGGTATCCGGAAACACCATATATTTT. Amino acids: CASTREVSGNTIYF.

This rearrangement joins TRBV13 to TRBJ1-4; 8 bases align to TRBD1. Germline V gives CDR1 PRHDT, CDR2 FYEKMQ (reference sequence). This CDR3 comprises 16 residues. J lost 8 bases, V lost 5 bases, and 13 bases had no gene match. The CDR3 loop is CASSLGHQTGVEKLFF. The CDR3 bases are TGTGCCAGCAGCCTGGGGCACCAGACAGGGGTGGAAAAACTGTTTTTT.

The chain combines TRBV5-1 with TRBJ2-3, with 8 bases fitting TRBD2. V lost 0 bases to trimming and J lost 5 bases; unmatched junction nucleotides: 2. CDR1 and CDR2 from the germline V gene are SGHRS and YFSETQ. The length of the CDR3 is 14 residues. For the CDR3, the DNA is TGCGCCAGCAGCTTGGCGGGGGGGCAAGATACGCAGTATTTT. As protein: CASSLAGGQDTQYF.

The rearrangement links TRBV5-6 to TRBJ1-2, with D unclear. The germline CDR1 and CDR2 sequences are SGHDT and YYEEEE. Deletions cut 3 bases from V and 4 bases from J, with 4 bases between. The CDR3 length is 11 residues. The CDR3, as DNA: TGTGCCAGCAGCTCGGTCTATGGCTACACCTTC. Protein sequence: CASSSVYGYTF.

This clone was recorded only once. The genes are TRBV4-1 and TRBJ1-6; D remains unclear. Germline lookup yields CDR1 MGHRA and CDR2 YSYEKL. CDR3 length: 15 amino acids. Trimming pared 0 bases from V and 7 bases from J, leaving 10 bases between. The CDR3 sequence: CASSQESRANSPLHF. The CDR3 DNA sequence: TGCGCCAGCAGCCAAGAGTCGAGGGCCAATTCACCCCTCCACTTT.

This clone was seen a single time. The chain links TRBV12-2 to TRBJ1-1; TRBD1 was called by the table and not checked on the DNA. TRBV12-2 is marked as a pseudogene. The CDR3 totals 14 residues. For the CDR3, the DNA is TGTGCAAGTCTCCAGGGTCATCGTGACACTGAAGCTTTCTTT. Translation gives CASLQGHRDTEAFF.

This chain links TRBV30 with TRBJ1-5; D unresolved. The CDR3 is made up of 13 amino acids. The V gene lost 2 bases and the J gene lost 0 bases, with 5 bases spanning the gap. From germline, CDR1 is GTSNPN and CDR2 SVGIG (reference sequence). The CDR3 region is CAWSTGSNQPQHF. CDR3 nucleotide sequence: TGTGCCTGGAGTACCGGTAGCAATCAGCCCCAGCATTTT.

The genes are TRBV7-3 and TRBJ2-2; TRBD2 might be the D (5 bases). This CDR3 has 16 amino acids. Germline CDR1 is SGHTA and CDR2 is FQGTGA. V lost 4 bases and J lost 4, with 16 bases in between. CDR3 sequence: CASSSYPIEGTGELFF. The CDR3 DNA is TGTGCCAGCAGCTCCTACCCCATCGAGGGCACCGGGGAGCTGTTTTTT.

The chain links TRBV11-3 to TRBJ2-1; D call uncertain. Trimming pared 1 base from V and 5 bases from J, leaving 6 bases between. Germline CDR1 and CDR2: SGHNT and YENEEA. This CDR3 region has 13 residues. The CDR3 nucleotides are TGTGCCAGCAGCTTAGGTACTCACAATGAGCAGTTCTTC. Translated: CASSLGTHNEQFF.

This clone was seen just once. The rearrangement uses TRBV6-5 and TRBJ1-6, with D tentatively TRBD1 (6 bases). CDR3 length: 15 residues. V dropped 0 bases and J dropped 10 bases, with 13 bases sitting between them. Per the germline V gene, CDR1 is MNHEY and CDR2 is SVGAGI. CDR3 bases: TGTGCCAGCAGTTACTCGAAATGGGGGCAGTCACCCCTCCACTTT. Protein product: CASSYSKWGQSPLHF.

This clone showed up just once. The genes are TRBV11-2 and TRBJ1-6, with TRBD1 matching 10 bases. Germline trimming cut 1 base from V and 9 bases from J; bases unmatched to any gene: 9. Germline V CDR1 and CDR2: SGHAT, FQNNGV. The CDR3 has 17 amino acids. The CDR3: CASSLAPPTGGSSPLHF. CDR3 nucleotide sequence: TGTGCCAGCAGCTTAGCCCCCCCGACAGGGGGCAGTTCACCCCTCCACTTT.

This chain connects TRBV11-1 to TRBJ1-2, with D possibly being TRBD1 (5 bases). Per germline, CDR1 SGHAT and CDR2 FQDESV (reference sequence). V was trimmed by 1 base and J by 7 bases, leaving 7 bases between them. The CDR3 runs to 12 residues. DNA of the CDR3: TGTGCCAGCAGCTTAGGGGGCACTGGCTACACCTTC. It encodes CASSLGGTGYTF.

V and J are TRBV10-3 and TRBJ2-7; 8 nucleotides align to TRBD2. V trimming: 3 bases; J trimming: 0 bases; junction bases outside the gene matches: 4. This CDR3 is 15 amino acids long. The germline V gene has CDR1 ENHRY and CDR2 SYGVKD. The CDR3 protein is CAISELAGGSYEQYF. The CDR3 DNA reads as TGTGCCATCAGTGAACTGGCGGGGGGCTCCTACGAGCAGTACTTC.